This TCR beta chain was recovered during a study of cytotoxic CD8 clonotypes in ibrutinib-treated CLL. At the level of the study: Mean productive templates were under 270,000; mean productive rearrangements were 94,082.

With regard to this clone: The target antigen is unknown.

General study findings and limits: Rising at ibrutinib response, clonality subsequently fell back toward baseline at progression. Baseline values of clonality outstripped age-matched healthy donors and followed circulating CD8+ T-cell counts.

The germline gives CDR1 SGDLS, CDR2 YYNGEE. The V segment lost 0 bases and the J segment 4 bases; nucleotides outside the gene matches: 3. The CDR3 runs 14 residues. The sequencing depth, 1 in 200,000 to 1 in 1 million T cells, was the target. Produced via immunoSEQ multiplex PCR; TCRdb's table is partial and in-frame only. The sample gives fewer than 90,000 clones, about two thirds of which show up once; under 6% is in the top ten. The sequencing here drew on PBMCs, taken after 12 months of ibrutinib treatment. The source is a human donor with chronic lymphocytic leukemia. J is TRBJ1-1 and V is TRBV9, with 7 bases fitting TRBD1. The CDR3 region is CASSVGGQSTEAFF. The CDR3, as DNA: TGTGCCAGCAGCGTAGGGGGACAGTCCACTGAAGCTTTCTTT.